What follows are 15 T cell receptor beta chains derived from one specimen sequenced in a study of control samples from healthy donors and cancer patients. Assay used: immunoSEQ multiplex PCR; TCRdb lists only in-frame clones, some missing. The sample holds 150,000 to 200,000 clones; roughly 92% are singletons and the top ten take 1.3% to 1.5%. Sequencing was done on a sample of blood. The source of these receptors is a woman between 18 and 29 years old in good health.

V gene TRBV29-1 combines with J gene TRBJ2-1; 10 nucleotides align to TRBD2. The CDR3 covers 13 residues. CDR1 is SQVTM, CDR2 ANQGSEA, per germline. J gave up 6 bases and V 5 bases, and 4 bases lay outside the gene matches. Here the CDR3 reads CSVSSGGGNEQFF. The CDR3 DNA follows: TGCAGCGTTTCTAGCGGGGGCGGCAATGAGCAGTTCTTC.

The V call is TRBV7-2, the J call TRBJ1-1; unclear D gene. The germline V gene has CDR1 SGHTA and CDR2 FQGNSA. V lost 8 bases and J 5 bases, leaving 15 bases between the germline ends. This CDR3 region has 13 residues. In DNA form, the CDR3 reads TGTGCCAGCGGCCAGGTCGGAGGGACTGAAGCTTTCTTT. Translated, it gives CASGQVGGTEAFF.

This clone was observed once. The chain has TRBV7-2 and TRBJ1-5, with 7 bases fitting TRBD1. CDR3 size: 14 residues. The germline CDR1 and CDR2 sequences are SGHTA and FQGNSA. V was clipped by 1 base and J by 6 bases; unmatched bases: 3. CDR3 in amino acids: CASSLDRGVQPQHF. The DNA for the CDR3 is TGTGCCAGCAGCTTAGACAGGGGCGTTCAGCCCCAGCATTTT.

V is TRBV2 and J is TRBJ2-2; 7 nucleotides line up with TRBD1. Trimming cost V 6 bases and J 4 bases; bases outside gene matches: 5. CDR3 length: 14 residues. Per germline, CDR1 SNHLY and CDR2 FYNNEI. The CDR3 region is CASRSGQLTGELFF. The CDR3 bases are TGTGCCAGCAGATCGGGACAGCTCACCGGGGAGCTGTTTTTT.

V gene TRBV4-2 combines with J gene TRBJ2-3; D may be TRBD1 (5 bases). This CDR3 is built from 13 residues. Germline V lookup: CDR1 LGHNA, CDR2 YNFKEQ. V was shortened by 6 bases and J by 3 bases, with 10 bases between the two germline ends. CDR3 amino acids: CASRDSPTDTQYF. DNA of the CDR3: TGTGCCAGCAGAGACAGTCCAACAGATACGCAGTATTTT.

The J gene is TRBJ1-1, the V gene TRBV10-2, with TRBD1 matching over 7 bases. J lost 9 bases, V lost 6 bases, and 13 bases had no gene match. Germline CDR1 WSHSY, CDR2 SAAADI. CDR3 length: 14 amino acids. The CDR3 spells CASRPTGDGSKAFF. The CDR3 DNA is TGCGCCAGCAGGCCTACAGGGGATGGTAGTAAAGCTTTCTTT.

This rearrangement joins TRBV27 to TRBJ1-1, with D hard to call. Trimming left V 2 bases short and J 5 bases short, with 9 bases between. The CDR3 length is 13 residues. CDR1 MNHEY and CDR2 SMNVEV come from the germline V gene (reference sequence). The CDR3 spells CASSLVVGTEAFF. The CDR3 DNA follows: TGTGCCAGCAGTTTAGTGGTTGGGACTGAAGCTTTCTTT.

This sequence joins TRBV5-6 and TRBJ1-1; D not certain. From germline, CDR1 is SGHDT and CDR2 YYEEEE. Trimming shortened V by 5 bases and J by 4 bases, and 15 bases separated the two germline ends. This CDR3 comprises 14 residues. The CDR3: CASSRDSGSTEAFF. The CDR3 region has the DNA TGTGCCAGCAGTCGAGATTCGGGTTCCACTGAAGCTTTCTTT. The full variable domain, in which reference TRBV5-6 and TRBJ1-1 provide the parts outside the CDR3, is DAGVTQSPTHLIKTRGQQVTLRCSPKSGHDTVSWYQQALGQGPQFIFQYYEEEERQRGNFPDRFSGHQFPNYSSELNVNALLLGDSALYLCASSRDSGSTEAFFGQGTRLTVV.

This chain joins TRBV9 and TRBJ1-1; no clear D gene. The V gene lost 0 bases and the J gene lost 0 bases, with 9 bases spanning the gap. The length of the CDR3 is 15 residues. Germline-derived CDR1 and CDR2 are SGDLS and YYNGEE. CDR3 bases: TGTGCCAGCAGCGTAGGACAAGCCTTGAACACTGAAGCTTTCTTT. Its protein is CASSVGQALNTEAFF.

The V gene is TRBV7-2, the J gene TRBJ1-5; D gene ambiguous. V was cut by 2 bases and J by 9 bases, with 14 bases left in between. The CDR3 has 14 residues. Per germline, CDR1 SGHTA and CDR2 FQGNSA. The CDR3 loop is CASSLNPPLRPQHF. CDR3 sequence (DNA): TGTGCCAGCAGCTTAAACCCCCCTCTGAGGCCCCAGCATTTT.

This chain joins TRBV11-2 and TRBJ2-1, with D perhaps given as TRBD1 or TRBD2 (5 bases each). The CDR3 covers 15 residues. Trimming removed 7 bases from V and 4 bases from J, with 17 bases in between. The germline V gene encodes CDR1 SGHAT and CDR2 FQNNGV. In DNA, the CDR3 is TGTGCCAGCACCACCGGGGCAGGGCCTTACAATGAGCAGTTCTTC. Translation gives CASTTGAGPYNEQFF.

The chain couples TRBV18 to TRBJ1-4; D unresolved. The V end was cut by 6 bases, the J end by 6 bases, with 11 bases between. CDR1 is KGHSH and CDR2 is LQKENI in the germline V gene. CDR3 length: 13 residues. DNA for the CDR3: TGTGCCAGCTCGGAGGGTGTAGATGAAAAACTGTTTTTT. Its translation is CASSEGVDEKLFF.

The rearrangement uses TRBV27 and TRBJ1-1; D unresolved. Germline CDR1 MNHEY, CDR2 SMNVEV (reference sequence). This CDR3 is built from 14 residues. V was shortened by 8 bases and J by 0 bases, with 13 bases between the two germline ends. The CDR3: CASLSRTVNTEAFF. The DNA for the CDR3 is TGTGCCAGCCTTAGCCGGACGGTGAACACTGAAGCTTTCTTT.

In its sample, this clone was seen once. This rearrangement joins TRBV5-4 to TRBJ1-4, with TRBD1 identical over 7 bases. Germline V CDR1 and CDR2: SGHNT, YYREEE (reference sequence). The CDR3 runs to 14 residues. J was trimmed by 8 bases and V by 2 bases; bases with no gene match: 6. CDR3 sequence reads: CASSLKGAEEKLFF. DNA for the CDR3: TGTGCCAGCAGCTTAAAGGGGGCTGAAGAAAAACTGTTTTTT.

The chain links TRBV3-1 (or the pseudogene TRBV3-2) to TRBJ1-4; no clear D. The CDR3 sequence is 12 residues long. The V end lost 5 bases, the J end lost 6 bases, and 7 bases lay between the germline ends. Germline CDR1 is LGHDT and CDR2 is YNNKEL (reference sequence). The CDR3 DNA is TGTGCCAGCAGCTTAGCCCATGAAAAACTGTTTTTT. Its translation: CASSLAHEKLFF.